This T cell receptor (beta chain) stems from a study of memory CD4+ T cells and cytomegalovirus serostatus. This clone appeared once. The repertoire was sequenced with immunoSEQ multiplex PCR; TCRdb's copy has only in-frame clones and lacks some. The sample records fewer than 50,000 clones, less than 80% being singletons. The sort gate was single viable CD3+CD4+CD8-CD45RO+ cells for memory CD4+ T cells. This clonotype was sampled from an adult in good health and CMV-seropositive. The sequencing input was memory CD4+ T cells from blood.

The CDR3 reads CASSSPGQAAPYEQYF. The CDR3, as DNA: TGTGCCAGCAGTTCCCCGGGACAGGCTGCTCCCTACGAGCAGTACTTC. V and J are TRBV28 and TRBJ2-7; TRBD1 aligns across 8 bases. The CDR3 covers 16 residues. V shed 4 bases and J 2 bases; nucleotides not matched to a gene: 10. Germline values: CDR1 MDHEN, CDR2 SYDVKM.